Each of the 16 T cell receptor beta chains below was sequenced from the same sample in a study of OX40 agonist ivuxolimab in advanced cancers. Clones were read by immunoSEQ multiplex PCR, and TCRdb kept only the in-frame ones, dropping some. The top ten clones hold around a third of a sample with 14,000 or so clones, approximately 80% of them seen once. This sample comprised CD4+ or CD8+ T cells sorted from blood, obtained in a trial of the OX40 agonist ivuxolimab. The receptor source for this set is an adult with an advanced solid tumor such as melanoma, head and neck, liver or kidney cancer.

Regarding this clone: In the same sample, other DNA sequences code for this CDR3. Written as DNA, the CDR3 is TGTGCCAGCAGTTTGACGAGCGGCTCCTACAATGAGCAGTTCTTC. Translation: CASSLTSGSYNEQFF. The rearrangement links TRBV27 to TRBJ2-1; D perhaps matches TRBD2 (5 bases). This CDR3 contains 15 residues. Per germline, CDR1 MNHEY and CDR2 SMNVEV (reference sequence). The V and J ends lost 3 bases and 0 bases respectively, with 9 bases between them.

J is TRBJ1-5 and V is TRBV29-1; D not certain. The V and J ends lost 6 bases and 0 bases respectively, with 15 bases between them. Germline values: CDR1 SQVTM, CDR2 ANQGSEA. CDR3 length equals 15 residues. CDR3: CSVKQQKHSNQPQHF. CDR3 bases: TGCAGCGTCAAGCAGCAGAAGCATAGCAATCAGCCCCAGCATTTT.

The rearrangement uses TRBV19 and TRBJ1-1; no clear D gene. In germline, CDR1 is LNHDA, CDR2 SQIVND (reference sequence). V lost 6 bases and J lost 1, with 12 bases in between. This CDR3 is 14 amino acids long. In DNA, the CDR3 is TGTGCCAGTAGATACGCGACCGGGAACACTGAAGCTTTCTTT. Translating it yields CASRYATGNTEAFF.

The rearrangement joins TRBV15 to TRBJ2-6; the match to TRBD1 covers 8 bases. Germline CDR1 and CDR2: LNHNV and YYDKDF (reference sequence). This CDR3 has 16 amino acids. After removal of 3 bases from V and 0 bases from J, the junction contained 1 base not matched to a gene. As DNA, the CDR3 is TGTGCCACCAGCAGGACAGGGGCCTCTGGGGCCAACGTCCTGACTTTC. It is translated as CATSRTGASGANVLTF.

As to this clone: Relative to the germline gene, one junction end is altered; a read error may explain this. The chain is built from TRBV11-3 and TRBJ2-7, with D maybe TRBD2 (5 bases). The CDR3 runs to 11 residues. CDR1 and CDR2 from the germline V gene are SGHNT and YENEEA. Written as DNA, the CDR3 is TGTGCCAGCAGCTTAGAGTCCCCCACTAGCTTC. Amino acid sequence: CASSLESPTSF.

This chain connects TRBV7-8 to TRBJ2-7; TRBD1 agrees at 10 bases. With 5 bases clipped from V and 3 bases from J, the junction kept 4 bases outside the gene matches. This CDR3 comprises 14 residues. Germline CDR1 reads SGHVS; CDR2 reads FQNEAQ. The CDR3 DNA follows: TGTGCCAGCAGCAGCCGGGACAGGGGCTACGAGCAGTACTTC. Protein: CASSSRDRGYEQYF.

This CDR3 reads CASSLAGGGDTQYF. CDR3 bases: TGTGCCAGCTCACTAGCGGGCGGGGGCGATACGCAGTATTTT. The gene calls are TRBV18 and TRBJ2-3, with TRBD2 as a possible D gene (7 bases). This CDR3 region has 14 residues. V dropped 4 bases and J dropped 6 bases, with 14 bases sitting between them. Germline V lookup: CDR1 KGHSH, CDR2 LQKENI. The full variable domain, completed using reference TRBV18 and TRBJ2-3, is NAGVMQNPRHLVRRRGQEARLRCSPMKGHSHVYWYRQLPEEGLKFMVYLQKENIIDESGMPKERFSAEFPKEGPSILRIQQVVRGDSAAYFCASSLAGGGDTQYFGPGTRLTVL.

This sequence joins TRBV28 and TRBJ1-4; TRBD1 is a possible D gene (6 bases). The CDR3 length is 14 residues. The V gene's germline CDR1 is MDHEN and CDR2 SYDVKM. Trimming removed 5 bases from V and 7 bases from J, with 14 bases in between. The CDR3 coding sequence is TGTGCCAGCAGTGGAGGGGGGCCAAGTGAAAAACTGTTTTTT. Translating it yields CASSGGGPSEKLFF.

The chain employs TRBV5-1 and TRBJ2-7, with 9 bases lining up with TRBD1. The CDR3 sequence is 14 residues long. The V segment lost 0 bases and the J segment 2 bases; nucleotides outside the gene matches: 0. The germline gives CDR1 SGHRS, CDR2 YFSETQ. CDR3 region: CASSLGQGAYEQYF. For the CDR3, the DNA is TGCGCCAGCAGCTTGGGACAGGGGGCCTACGAGCAGTACTTC.

CDR3 protein: CASNWREGYNEQFF. CDR3 bases: TGTGCCAGTAATTGGCGGGAGGGCTACAATGAGCAGTTCTTC. The chain links TRBV19 to TRBJ2-1, with 9 bases matching TRBD2. V gave up 7 bases and J gave up 3 bases; unmatched junction bases: 4. Germline loops: CDR1 LNHDA, CDR2 SQIVND (reference sequence). The CDR3 extends over 14 amino acids.

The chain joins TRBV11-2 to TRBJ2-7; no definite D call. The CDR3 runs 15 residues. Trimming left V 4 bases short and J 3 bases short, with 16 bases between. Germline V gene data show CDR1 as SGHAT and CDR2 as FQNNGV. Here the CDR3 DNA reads TGTGCCAGCAGCTATTCGGTTGGTAGGAACTACGAGCAGTACTTC. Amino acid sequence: CASSYSVGRNYEQYF.

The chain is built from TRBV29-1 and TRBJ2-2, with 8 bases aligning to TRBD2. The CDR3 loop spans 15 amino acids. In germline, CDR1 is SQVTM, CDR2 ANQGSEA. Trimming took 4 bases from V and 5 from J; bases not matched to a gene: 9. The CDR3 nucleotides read TGCAGCGTTGTTCTTCCCGGGAGGGAGACCGGGGAGCTGTTTTTT. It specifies CSVVLPGRETGELFF.

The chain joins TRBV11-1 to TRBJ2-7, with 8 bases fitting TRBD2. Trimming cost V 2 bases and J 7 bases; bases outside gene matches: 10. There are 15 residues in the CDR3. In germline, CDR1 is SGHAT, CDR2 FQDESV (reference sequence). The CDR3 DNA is TGTGCCAGCAGCTTATTTGCAGCGGGAGTGGGGGAGCAGTACTTC. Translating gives CASSLFAAGVGEQYF. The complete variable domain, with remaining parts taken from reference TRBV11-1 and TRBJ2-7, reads EAEVAQSPRYKITEKSQAVAFWCDPISGHATLYWYRQILGQGPELLVQFQDESVVDDSQLPKDRFSAERLKGVDSTLKIQPAELGDSAMYLCASSLFAAGVGEQYFGPGTRLTVT.

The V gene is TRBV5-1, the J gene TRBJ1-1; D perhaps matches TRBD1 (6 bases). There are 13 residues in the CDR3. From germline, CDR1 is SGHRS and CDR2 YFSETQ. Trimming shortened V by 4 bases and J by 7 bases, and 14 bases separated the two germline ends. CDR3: CASSRGTPFEAFF. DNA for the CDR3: TGCGCCAGCAGCCGCGGGACACCGTTTGAAGCTTTCTTT.

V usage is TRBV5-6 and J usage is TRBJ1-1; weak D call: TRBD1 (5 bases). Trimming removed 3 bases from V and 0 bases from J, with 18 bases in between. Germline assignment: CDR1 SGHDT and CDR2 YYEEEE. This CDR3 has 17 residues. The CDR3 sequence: CASSSREAESMNTEAFF. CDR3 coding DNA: TGTGCCAGCAGCTCCAGGGAGGCCGAAAGCATGAACACTGAAGCTTTCTTT.

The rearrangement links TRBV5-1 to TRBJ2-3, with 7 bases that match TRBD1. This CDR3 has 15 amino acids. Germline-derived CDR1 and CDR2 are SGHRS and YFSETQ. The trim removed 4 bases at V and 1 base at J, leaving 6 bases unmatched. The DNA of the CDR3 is TGCGCCAGCAGCCCCGGGACAGCCCGCACAGATACGCAGTATTTT. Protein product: CASSPGTARTDTQYF.